Below are 24 T cell receptor beta chains sequenced from a single sample in a study of blood T cell repertoires in COVID-19. The data were produced by immunoSEQ multiplex PCR, yet TCRdb's version contains in-frame clones alone and is incomplete. The table includes about 180,000 clones, around 77% detected once. The sequenced sample consisted of peripheral blood. All receptors derive from a man between 65 and 80 years old with active or convalescent COVID-19.

The CDR3 sequence: CASSSGGAGEHEQFF. The DNA for the CDR3 is TGTGCCAGCAGTAGCGGGGGGGCCGGTGAGCATGAGCAGTTCTTC. This chain links TRBV6-2 or TRBV6-3 with TRBJ2-1; 10 nucleotides match TRBD2. V gave up 5 bases and J gave up 8 bases; unmatched junction bases: 9. Germline V CDR1 and CDR2: MNHEY, SVGEGT. The CDR3 loop spans 15 amino acids.

V is TRBV9 and J is TRBJ2-2; 8 bases are a match to TRBD2. CDR3 length: 16 residues. Trimming at V came to 4 bases and at J to 0 bases, leaving 5 bases not matched to a gene. Germline CDR1 reads SGDLS; CDR2 reads YYNGEE. CDR3 sequence: CASSSRTSPNTGELFF. The CDR3 nucleotides are TGTGCCAGCAGCTCTCGGACTAGCCCGAACACCGGGGAGCTGTTTTTT. The whole variable domain, filled in from reference TRBV9 and TRBJ2-2, reads DSGVTQTPKHLITATGQRVTLRCSPRSGDLSVYWYQQSLDQGLQFLIQYYNGEERAKGNILERFSAQQFPDLHSELNLSSLELGDSALYFCASSSRTSPNTGELFFGEGSRLTVL.

CDR3 nucleotides: TGTGCCACCAGCAGAGCTCCCGGGGTTCAAGAGACCCAGTACTTC. Translating gives CATSRAPGVQETQYF. The V gene is TRBV15, the J gene TRBJ2-5, with D perhaps TRBD2 (5 bases). V lost 1 base to trimming and J lost 2 bases, with 11 bases between them. Germline V gene data show CDR1 as LNHNV and CDR2 as YYDKDF (reference sequence). The CDR3 spans 15 residues.

The genes are TRBV24-1 and TRBJ2-1, with TRBD2 identical over 10 bases. V lost 2 bases, J lost 6 bases, and 0 bases stayed unmatched. There are 14 residues in the CDR3. From germline, CDR1 is KGHDR and CDR2 SFDVKD. CDR3: CATSDWTSGNEQFF. CDR3 DNA: TGTGCCACCAGTGATTGGACTAGCGGCAATGAGCAGTTCTTC.

This CDR3 is CASNLAGTHEQYF. CDR3 DNA sequence: TGTGCCAGCAACCTCGCGGGAACCCACGAGCAGTACTTC. The rearrangement uses TRBV5-8 and TRBJ2-7; possible D gene TRBD2, 6 bases. V was clipped by 6 bases and J by 5 bases, with 15 bases between them. The germline V gene encodes CDR1 SGHTS and CDR2 YDEGEE. CDR3 length equals 13 residues.

This clone has more than one count but fewer than ten. The genes are TRBV6-2 or TRBV6-3 and TRBJ2-5, with D tentatively TRBD2 (6 bases). Germline V gives CDR1 MNHEY, CDR2 SVGEGT. The CDR3 totals 17 residues. The V end was cut by 5 bases, the J end by 5 bases, with 24 bases between. The CDR3 coding sequence is TGTGCCAGCAGTACTGGAGTTAGCGGCCCGGGGGAGGAGACCCAGTACTTC. Its protein product is CASSTGVSGPGEETQYF.

In its sample, this clone was seen once. This CDR3 reads CASSGDWGAGGGETQYF. For the CDR3, the DNA is TGTGCCAGCAGCGGGGACTGGGGAGCGGGAGGCGGGGAGACCCAGTACTTC. The gene calls are TRBV5-4 and TRBJ2-5, with TRBD2 identical over 9 bases. The CDR3 spans 17 residues. Germline V gene sequence: CDR1 SGHNT, CDR2 YYREEE (reference sequence). J lost 5 bases, V lost 4 bases, and 15 bases had no gene match.

The rearrangement uses TRBV3-1 (or the pseudogene TRBV3-2) and TRBJ1-4, with D perhaps matching TRBD1 (5 bases). Deletions cut 0 bases from V and 6 bases from J, with 14 bases between. CDR1 and CDR2 from the germline V gene are LGHDT and YNNKEL (reference sequence). This CDR3 has 16 amino acids. The CDR3 sequence is CASSQDLAWGDEKLFF. The CDR3 DNA follows: TGTGCCAGCAGCCAAGATTTAGCGTGGGGGGATGAAAAACTGTTTTTT.

The CDR3 loop is CASSPGQGRNNEKLFF. The CDR3 DNA sequence: TGTGCCAGCAGCCCTGGACAGGGCCGGAATAATGAAAAACTGTTTTTT. This chain connects TRBV11-2 to TRBJ1-4, with 8 bases lining up with TRBD1. The junction had 9 bases not matched to a gene; V was cut back by 5 bases and J by 4 bases. The V gene's germline CDR1 is SGHAT and CDR2 FQNNGV. This CDR3 is 16 amino acids long.

The gene calls are TRBV5-8 and TRBJ1-2; no definite D call. Germline V gene data show CDR1 as SGHTS and CDR2 as YDEGEE. Trimming removed 4 bases at V and 3 bases at J, with 10 bases between. CDR3 length: 13 residues. CDR3 nucleotides: TGTGCCAGCAGCCCGAGGGTTGACTATGGCTACACCTTC. Its protein product is CASSPRVDYGYTF.

This clone was seen only a few times. The chain couples TRBV5-8 to TRBJ1-2; 8 bases agree with TRBD1. The CDR3 length is 16 residues. Germline V gene sequence: CDR1 SGHTS, CDR2 YDEGEE. V lost 1 base and J lost 3; bases outside the gene matches: 8. The CDR3 spells CASSLTSSTGDYGYTF. Written as DNA, the CDR3 is TGTGCCAGCAGCTTGACCTCCTCGACAGGGGACTATGGCTACACCTTC.

This chain links TRBV13 with TRBJ1-1; a weak D match, TRBD1 (6 bases). With 5 bases removed from V and 4 bases from J, the gap between germline ends came to 17 bases. CDR3 length equals 15 residues. Germline CDR1 is PRHDT and CDR2 is FYEKMQ (reference sequence). CDR3 region: CASSTLVTGITEAFF. The CDR3 coding sequence is TGTGCCAGCAGCACACTCGTGACAGGAATCACTGAAGCTTTCTTT.

The chain employs TRBV30 and TRBJ2-3; 7 bases line up with TRBD1. V was pared by 1 base and J by 6 bases, with 10 bases of the junction left unmatched. CDR3 length: 15 residues. CDR1 GTSNPN and CDR2 SVGIG come from the germline V gene (reference sequence). Written as DNA, the CDR3 is TGTGCCTGGAGTGCAAAACAGGGGTATGACGATACGCAGTATTTT. Translating gives CAWSAKQGYDDTQYF.

The rearrangement uses TRBV5-4 and TRBJ2-3, with 14 bases aligning to TRBD2. Trimming cost V 2 bases and J 0 bases; bases outside gene matches: 8. This CDR3 comprises 19 residues. The germline CDR1 and CDR2 sequences are SGHNT and YYREEE (reference sequence). The CDR3 nucleotides are TGTGCCAGCAGCTTCTCCGGGACTAGCGGGGGTTTTAGCACAGATACGCAGTATTTT. Its translation: CASSFSGTSGGFSTDTQYF.

This chain connects TRBV6-6 to TRBJ1-1, with D possibly being TRBD1 (5 bases). V was clipped by 6 bases and J by 3 bases, with 11 bases between them. Germline V gene sequence: CDR1 MNHNY, CDR2 SVGAGI (reference sequence). The CDR3 length is 13 residues. The CDR3 region has the DNA TGTGCCAGCAGCAGGGCACGGGACACTGAAGCTTTCTTT. Translation: CASSRARDTEAFF.

The chain couples TRBV29-1 to TRBJ2-3, with D unresolved. Between the trimmed V and J ends, which lost 1 base and 0 bases, there was a span of 8 bases. The CDR3 is 14 amino acids. The V gene's germline CDR1 is SQVTM and CDR2 ANQGSEA. The chain's CDR3 is CSVEVATSTDTQYF. The CDR3 nucleotides read TGCAGCGTTGAAGTGGCGACTAGCACAGATACGCAGTATTTT.

The genes are TRBV6-5 and TRBJ1-2, with a possible D match to TRBD1 (6 bases). The CDR3 contains 14 residues. The germline V gene has CDR1 MNHEY and CDR2 SVGAGI. V shed 8 bases and J shed 3 bases, with 16 bases lying between them. The CDR3 DNA sequence: TGTGCCAGCCTGATAGGGGGAACCGACTATGGCTACACCTTC. Amino acids: CASLIGGTDYGYTF.

Only a few counts were recorded for this clone. The V call is TRBV6-5, the J call TRBJ1-2; D is undetermined. V was pared by 7 bases and J by 6 bases, with 9 bases between. The germline CDR1 and CDR2 sequences are MNHEY and SVGAGI. This CDR3 region has 11 residues. In nucleotides, the CDR3 is TGTGCCAGCACGAACAGTCATGGCTACACCTTC. Translating it yields CASTNSHGYTF.

At least ten counts were recorded for this clone. V and J are TRBV3-1 (or the pseudogene TRBV3-2) and TRBJ1-2, with TRBD1 matching over 8 bases. V shed 8 bases and J 4 bases; nucleotides not matched to a gene: 6. The CDR3 sequence is 13 residues long. The germline V gene encodes CDR1 LGHDT and CDR2 YNNKEL (reference sequence). CDR3 coding DNA: TGTGCCAGCGCCAGGACAGGGACCTATGGCTACACCTTC. It yields the protein CASARTGTYGYTF.

The rearrangement links TRBV5-1 to TRBJ2-5, with D perhaps matching TRBD2 (5 bases). Trimming pared 7 bases from V and 0 bases from J, leaving 10 bases between. Germline CDR1 and CDR2: SGHRS and YFSETQ. The CDR3 extends over 13 amino acids. This CDR3 reads CASRRRNQETQYF. CDR3 sequence (DNA): TGCGCCAGCCGCCGGAGGAACCAAGAGACCCAGTACTTC.

This clone showed up just a few times. The chain links TRBV5-1 to TRBJ2-6; TRBD1 might be the D (6 bases). Germline CDR1 reads SGHRS; CDR2 reads YFSETQ. The CDR3 covers 16 residues. V lost 4 bases and J lost 0, with 11 bases in between. The CDR3 DNA follows: TGCGCCAGCAGCATTACGGACAGCTCTGGGGCCAACGTCCTGACTTTC. Translated: CASSITDSSGANVLTF.

This rearrangement joins TRBV18 to TRBJ1-2, with D uncertain. V was pared by 5 bases and J by 3 bases, with 10 bases between. This CDR3 has 13 residues. Per the germline V gene, CDR1 is KGHSH and CDR2 is LQKENI. The CDR3 region has the DNA TGTGCCAGCTCAGCGGGCTTAGACTATGGCTACACCTTC. Translation gives CASSAGLDYGYTF.

This clone was recorded a few times. The rearrangement links TRBV18 to TRBJ2-3; D perhaps matches TRBD1 (5 bases). CDR1 and CDR2 (germline): KGHSH, LQKENI. The V gene lost 2 bases and the J gene lost 0 bases, with 24 bases spanning the gap. The CDR3 runs 20 residues. CDR3 DNA: TGTGCCAGCTCACCAATCTCTCTGGCGGACACCATCCCTAGCACAGATACGCAGTATTTT. As protein: CASSPISLADTIPSTDTQYF.

This chain links TRBV6-2 or TRBV6-3 with TRBJ2-5, with 10 bases matching TRBD2. J was trimmed by 5 bases and V by 4 bases; bases with no gene match: 7. The CDR3 covers 15 residues. Germline loops: CDR1 MNHEY, CDR2 SVGEGT. This CDR3 reads CASSSLAGSMETQYF. In DNA form, the CDR3 reads TGTGCCAGCAGTTCACTAGCGGGGTCAATGGAGACCCAGTACTTC.